Following are 29 T cell receptor beta chains from one sample sequenced in a study of identical twins. TCRdb re-analysed the 5' RACE reads in MiXCR, keeping a single row per CDR3 protein. Of about 470,000 distinct CDR3 sequences in the sample, less than 25% were seen once. The sample was also linked to a second study, of T cells expressing NK-cell markers.

Material for sequencing was CD4+ T cells sorted from blood. The receptors come from a woman younger than 35 in good health.

The chain uses TRBV10-1 and TRBJ2-7; D gene ambiguous. The CDR3 runs 15 residues. Trimming removed 3 bases from V and 3 bases from J, with 15 bases in between. Germline-derived CDR1 and CDR2 are WNHNN and SYGVQD (reference sequence). The CDR3 region is CASSEGLGKLYEQYF. CDR3 bases: TGCGCCAGCAGTGAAGGATTGGGGAAGCTCTACGAGCAGTACTTC.

The chain uses TRBV7-9 and TRBJ2-5, with no clear D. The CDR3 runs 15 residues. Germline V gives CDR1 SEHNR, CDR2 FQNEAQ (reference sequence). The V end lost 6 bases, the J end lost 4 bases, and 18 bases lay between the germline ends. Here the CDR3 DNA reads TGTGCCAGCAGTCCAAGAGGCCAGGTGGGAGAGACCCAGTACTTC. Amino acids: CASSPRGQVGETQYF.

The rearrangement uses TRBV5-1 and TRBJ1-1, with D unclear. This CDR3 contains 13 residues. CDR1 is SGHRS, CDR2 YFSETQ, per germline. The V and J ends lost 4 bases and 2 bases respectively, with 9 bases between them. CDR3 DNA: TGCGCCAGCAGCCCGGTCGGAAACACTGAAGCTTTCTTT. Its protein product is CASSPVGNTEAFF.

Only a few counts were recorded for this clonotype. CDR3 amino acids: CASSAAGTSVYEQFF. The CDR3 nucleotides are TGTGCCAGCAGCGCAGCGGGGACTAGCGTATATGAGCAGTTCTTC. This chain links TRBV9 with TRBJ2-1, with 10 bases fitting TRBD2. This CDR3 region has 15 residues. Germline CDR1 is SGDLS and CDR2 is YYNGEE. The V gene end was trimmed by 3 bases and the J gene end by 8 bases; junction bases not matched to a gene: 8.

The rearrangement links TRBV5-1 to TRBJ2-7; no clear D. This CDR3 has 13 residues. CDR1 is SGHRS and CDR2 is YFSETQ in the germline V gene. Trimming removed 5 bases from V and 5 bases from J, with 14 bases in between. CDR3: CASSSGPRDEQYF. CDR3 coding DNA: TGCGCCAGCAGTTCGGGCCCCCGGGACGAGCAGTACTTC.

This sequence joins TRBV7-2 and TRBJ2-7; D possibly corresponds to TRBD1 (6 bases). Trimming shortened V by 3 bases and J by 12 bases, and 18 bases separated the two germline ends. Germline CDR1 reads SGHTA; CDR2 reads FQGNSA. This CDR3 is 13 amino acids long. CDR3 sequence reads: CASSFQTKGQLYF. The DNA for the CDR3 is TGTGCCAGCAGCTTCCAAACAAAGGGACAACTGTACTTC.

The table lists this clonotype with a count of one. This chain links TRBV19 with TRBJ2-5, with D possibly matching TRBD1 (6 bases). This CDR3 has 13 residues. Trimming pared 5 bases from V and 2 bases from J, leaving 9 bases between. The germline CDR1 and CDR2 sequences are LNHDA and SQIVND (reference sequence). The CDR3, as DNA: TGTGCCAGTAGTCGGGACAAGCAAGAGACCCAGTACTTC. Amino acid sequence: CASSRDKQETQYF.

J is TRBJ1-5 and V is TRBV7-2; 10 bases agree with TRBD1. The V and J ends lost 5 bases and 6 bases, in that order; junction bases with no gene match: 4. The CDR3 consists of 14 residues. Per germline, CDR1 SGHTA and CDR2 FQGNSA. The CDR3 sequence is CASSATGGGQPQHF. CDR3 bases: TGTGCCAGCAGCGCGACAGGGGGCGGTCAGCCCCAGCATTTT.

The chain links TRBV10-3 to TRBJ2-5; D is unresolved. Trimming removed 0 bases at V and 1 base at J, with 9 bases between. The germline V gene encodes CDR1 ENHRY and CDR2 SYGVKD. The CDR3 covers 15 residues. This CDR3 reads CAISESAQSQETQYF. The CDR3 coding sequence is TGTGCCATCAGTGAGTCTGCCCAATCCCAAGAGACCCAGTACTTC.

This clonotype was found a few times. The gene calls are TRBV12-3 or TRBV12-4 and TRBJ2-3, with TRBD2 matching over 8 bases. J lost 2 bases, V lost 3 bases, and 16 bases had no gene match. This CDR3 is built from 19 residues. The CDR3 region has the DNA TGTGCCAGCAGTTTCGGGGGCTCGGGGCGGGGGGTTATCACAGATACGCAGTATTTT. This gives the protein CASSFGGSGRGVITDTQYF.

This clonotype was picked up a small number of times. This chain connects TRBV5-1 to TRBJ2-1; D not resolved. This CDR3 has 15 amino acids. Trimming pared 5 bases from V and 3 bases from J, leaving 15 bases between. Germline loops: CDR1 SGHRS, CDR2 YFSETQ. CDR3 in DNA: TGCGCCAGCAGACTGGACCCGAATGGCTACAATGAGCAGTTCTTC. Amino acid sequence: CASRLDPNGYNEQFF.

The sample holds a few counts of this clonotype. The chain uses TRBV5-1 and TRBJ2-1; D perhaps matches TRBD2 (7 bases). Trimming left V 4 bases short and J 3 bases short, with 17 bases between. CDR3 size: 16 residues. CDR1 is SGHRS, CDR2 YFSETQ, per germline. CDR3 bases: TGCGCCAGCAGCCCGCGAGGGGGGGGCGACTACAATGAGCAGTTCTTC. Amino acids: CASSPRGGGDYNEQFF.

The chain is built from TRBV11-1 and TRBJ2-2; tentatively, D is TRBD2 (5 bases). Trimming cost V 0 bases and J 0 bases, with 17 bases left between them. This CDR3 region has 19 residues. Per germline, CDR1 SGHAT and CDR2 FQDESV (reference sequence). The CDR3 is CASSLAMGGLTANTGELFF. CDR3 bases: TGTGCCAGCAGCTTAGCGATGGGTGGACTTACCGCGAACACCGGGGAGCTGTTTTTT.

The chain couples TRBV4-3 to TRBJ2-2; D is possibly TRBD2 (6 bases). The germline CDR1 and CDR2 sequences are LGHNA and YSLEER. Trimming stripped 3 bases from V and 8 bases from J, with 19 bases between. The CDR3 loop spans 16 amino acids. As DNA, the CDR3 is TGCGCCAGCAGCCACAGACTCGGGAGTAGCAGTGGGGAGCTGTTTTTT. Residues: CASSHRLGSSSGELFF.

The chain combines TRBV2 with TRBJ1-2; 7 bases map to TRBD1. The length of the CDR3 is 14 residues. Germline values: CDR1 SNHLY, CDR2 FYNNEI. After removal of 6 bases from V and 7 bases from J, the junction contained 11 bases not matched to a gene. This chain's CDR3 is CASRTGFGSRGYTF. CDR3 DNA sequence: TGTGCCAGCAGGACAGGGTTTGGTTCGCGTGGCTACACCTTC.

This clonotype appeared a few times. V gene TRBV29-1 combines with J gene TRBJ2-3, with D maybe TRBD2 (6 bases). Trimming stripped 7 bases from V and 2 bases from J, with 10 bases between. The CDR3 is 12 residues long. Looked up from germline, CDR1 is SQVTM and CDR2 is ANQGSEA. CDR3 nucleotides: TGCAGCGAAAGGGAGGCCACAGATACGCAGTATTTT. Amino acids: CSEREATDTQYF.

This clonotype has only a few counts. The genes are TRBV20-1 and TRBJ2-5; unclear D gene. The CDR3 has 14 residues. CDR1 and CDR2 from the germline V gene are DFQATT and SNEGSKA (reference sequence). Trimming took off 3 bases at V and 7 bases at J, with 18 bases between the two ends. The CDR3 sequence: CSARRDHPPGTQYF. DNA of the CDR3: TGCAGTGCTAGGCGTGACCACCCCCCGGGGACCCAGTACTTC.

This clonotype was recorded many times. The J gene is TRBJ2-7, the V gene TRBV29-1, with 10 bases aligning to TRBD2. Germline V gene data show CDR1 as SQVTM and CDR2 as ANQGSEA. V lost 4 bases and J lost 5; bases outside the gene matches: 8. There are 14 residues in the CDR3. The CDR3 sequence: CSVVGLAGVNEQYF. CDR3 sequence (DNA): TGCAGCGTTGTAGGGCTAGCGGGAGTGAACGAGCAGTACTTC.

This chain joins TRBV9 and TRBJ2-5, with unresolved D. V gave up 0 bases and J gave up 4 bases, with 10 bases separating them. Germline V gives CDR1 SGDLS, CDR2 YYNGEE. The CDR3 extends over 14 amino acids. Written as DNA, the CDR3 is TGTGCCAGCAGCGTAGCTACATGGGGAGAGACCCAGTACTTC. This translates into CASSVATWGETQYF.

This clonotype has a count of ten or more. The CDR3 region has the DNA TGCAGCGTTGGGGGGGAGATAAACACCGGGGAGCTGTTTTTT. Translating it yields CSVGGEINTGELFF. The chain links TRBV29-1 to TRBJ2-2, with a weak D call TRBD2 (6 bases). This CDR3 comprises 14 residues. Germline assignment: CDR1 SQVTM and CDR2 ANQGSEA. V lost 4 bases, J lost 2 bases, and 11 bases lay in between.

V and J are TRBV7-8 and TRBJ1-4; a weak D match, TRBD1 (5 bases). Germline CDR1 and CDR2: SGHVS and FQNEAQ. The length of the CDR3 is 15 residues. The V end lost 5 bases, the J end lost 8 bases, and 18 bases lay between the germline ends. The CDR3 nucleotides read TGTGCCAGCAGCGCCAGCCCAGGGAAAGTCGAAAAACTGTTTTTT. This translates into CASSASPGKVEKLFF.

The chain is built from TRBV6-2 or TRBV6-3 and TRBJ2-1; 9 bases are a match to TRBD1. The CDR3 has 11 residues. Trimming took 6 bases from V and 14 from J; bases not matched to a gene: 5. Per germline, CDR1 MNHEY and CDR2 SVGEGT. Here the CDR3 reads CASRRTGEEFF. CDR3 DNA: TGTGCCAGCAGGAGGACAGGGGAGGAGTTCTTC.

The chain is built from TRBV6-1 and TRBJ1-1, with no clear D. The CDR3 runs 14 residues. CDR1 and CDR2 (germline): MNHNS, SASEGT. V was clipped by 4 bases and J by 0 bases, with 9 bases between them. As DNA, the CDR3 is TGTGCCAGCAGTGCGTCACCCATGAACACTGAAGCTTTCTTT. Translated: CASSASPMNTEAFF.

This clonotype occurred a few times. This chain uses TRBV6-5 with TRBJ2-3; 9 nucleotides line up with TRBD2. This CDR3 is built from 15 residues. Germline lookup yields CDR1 MNHEY and CDR2 SVGAGI. J gave up 4 bases and V 3 bases, and 5 bases lay outside the gene matches. CDR3 amino acids: CASSYASGTADTQYF. The CDR3, as DNA: TGTGCCAGCAGTTATGCTAGCGGGACAGCAGATACGCAGTATTTT.

This clonotype was seen more than once but under ten times. The genes are TRBV20-1 and TRBJ1-5; D uncertain. Per germline, CDR1 DFQATT and CDR2 SNEGSKA (reference sequence). V lost 0 bases, J lost 3 bases, and 6 bases lay in between. The CDR3 extends over 13 amino acids. The CDR3 reads CSARERVNQPQHF. The CDR3 DNA is TGCAGTGCTAGAGAACGGGTCAATCAGCCCCAGCATTTT.

This sequence joins TRBV5-1 and TRBJ2-5; 9 positions agree with TRBD1. The junction had 4 bases not matched to a gene; V was cut back by 0 bases and J by 4 bases. This CDR3 is 15 amino acids long. Germline V gives CDR1 SGHRS, CDR2 YFSETQ. For the CDR3, the DNA is TGCGCCAGCAGCTTGGGGGACAGGGACAGAGAGACCCAGTACTTC. It codes for CASSLGDRDRETQYF.

This clonotype was recorded at least ten times. The chain employs TRBV12-3 or TRBV12-4 and TRBJ1-5; the D gene is possibly TRBD1 (5 bases). This CDR3 has 14 amino acids. The V gene lost 7 bases and the J gene lost 7 bases, with 17 bases spanning the gap. The CDR3 DNA follows: TGTGCCAGCACCTCCACGGGGGATGGACAGCCCCAGCATTTT. Its translation: CASTSTGDGQPQHF.

This sequence joins TRBV20-1 and TRBJ2-6; maybe TRBD1 (6 bases). CDR1 and CDR2 from the germline V gene are DFQATT and SNEGSKA (reference sequence). This CDR3 is 16 amino acids long. Trimming cost V 6 bases and J 4 bases, with 19 bases left between them. CDR3 loop: CSASRGGLVGANVLTF. The CDR3 coding sequence is TGCAGTGCCTCCAGGGGCGGGCTGGTGGGGGCCAACGTCCTGACTTTC.

The genes are TRBV5-1 and TRBJ2-6; TRBD1 matches 8 bases. The CDR3 is 17 residues long. Germline loops: CDR1 SGHRS, CDR2 YFSETQ. Trimming cost V 5 bases and J 2 bases; bases outside gene matches: 9. CDR3 residues: CASSGQGVFTGANVLTF. The CDR3 bases are TGCGCCAGCAGTGGACAGGGCGTTTTTACTGGGGCCAACGTCCTGACTTTC. The full variable domain, with the rest looked up from reference TRBV5-1 and TRBJ2-6, is KAGVTQTPRYLIKTRGQQVTLSCSPISGHRSVSWYQQTPGQGLQFLFEYFSETQRNKGNFPGRFSGRQFSNSRSEMNVSTLELGDSALYLCASSGQGVFTGANVLTFGAGSRLTVL.